This is a list of T cell receptor beta chains from one sample in a study of control samples from healthy donors and cancer patients. Data came from immunoSEQ multiplex PCR; TCRdb stores just in-frame clones and leaves some out. The data show 150,000 to 200,000 clones, 90% to 95% seen once. Sequencing was done on a sample of blood. The source is a woman in her twenties or thirties in good health. Each CDR3 is given with its conserved first and last residue. D genes are given only for firm matches. Not every row has a clone size; where given, it reads once, few, many or a size class.

V gene: TRBV5-8; D gene: TRBD1; J gene: TRBJ2-3; clone size: once; CDR3 protein: CASSRGQGWGTDTQYF; CDR3 DNA: TGTGCCAGCAGCAGAGGACAGGGGTGGGGCACAGATACGCAGTATTTT
V gene: TRBV5-1; D gene: NA; J gene: TRBJ1-2; clone size: NA; CDR3 protein: CASSLAPGGGYTF; CDR3 DNA: TGCGCCAGCAGCTTGGCTCCAGGTGGCGGCTACACCTTC
V gene: TRBV18; D gene: TRBD1; J gene: TRBJ1-4; clone size: few; CDR3 protein: CASSDRVNEKLFF; CDR3 DNA: TGTGCCAGCTCCGACAGGGTTAATGAAAAACTGTTTTTT
V gene: TRBV6-6; D gene: NA; J gene: TRBJ2-2; clone size: once; CDR3 protein: CASSYRTGELFF; CDR3 DNA: TGTGCCAGCAGTTATCGGACCGGGGAGCTGTTTTTT
V gene: TRBV7-9; D gene: TRBD1; J gene: TRBJ1-3; clone size: NA; CDR3 protein: CARQGAGNTIYF; CDR3 DNA: TGTGCCAGGCAGGGGGCTGGAAACACCATATATTTT
V gene: TRBV29-1; D gene: TRBD2; J gene: TRBJ2-5; clone size: once; CDR3 protein: CSVGSGGARETQYF; CDR3 DNA: TGCAGCGTGGGAAGCGGGGGGGCCCGGGAGACCCAGTACTTC
V gene: TRBV6-5; D gene: TRBD1; J gene: TRBJ2-7; clone size: NA; CDR3 protein: CASSLTGEPSYEQYF; CDR3 DNA: TGTGCCAGCAGCCTTACAGGGGAGCCTTCCTACGAGCAGTACTTC
V gene: TRBV10-1; D gene: TRBD1; J gene: TRBJ1-4; clone size: NA; CDR3 protein: CASSDGTGAEKLFF; CDR3 DNA: TGCGCCAGCAGCGACGGGACAGGGGCCGAAAAACTGTTTTTT
V gene: TRBV6-4; D gene: TRBD2; J gene: TRBJ2-3; clone size: NA; CDR3 protein: CASSASGGTDTQYF; CDR3 DNA: TGTGCCAGCAGTGCTAGCGGGGGCACAGATACGCAATATTTT
V gene: TRBV6-6; D gene: TRBD1; J gene: TRBJ2-3; clone size: NA; CDR3 protein: CASGTGSTDTQYF; CDR3 DNA: TGTGCCAGCGGGACAGGGAGCACAGATACGCAGTATTTT
V gene: TRBV19; D gene: TRBD1; J gene: TRBJ1-5; clone size: NA; CDR3 protein: CASSLDRDNQPQHF; CDR3 DNA: TGTGCCAGTAGTTTAGACAGGGATAATCAGCCCCAGCATTTT
V gene: TRBV6-4; D gene: TRBD1; J gene: TRBJ1-5; clone size: NA; CDR3 protein: CASSESGGRGNQPQHF; CDR3 DNA: TGTGCCAGCAGTGAGTCAGGGGGTAGGGGCAATCAGCCCCAGCATTTT
V gene: TRBV9; D gene: NA; J gene: TRBJ2-7; clone size: NA; CDR3 protein: CASSVGDSHYEQYF; CDR3 DNA: TGTGCCAGCAGCGTAGGGGACTCGCATTACGAGCAGTACTTC
V gene: TRBV11-2; D gene: NA; J gene: TRBJ2-1; clone size: once; CDR3 protein: CASSLADEQFF; CDR3 DNA: TGTGCCAGCAGCTTAGCCGATGAGCAGTTCTTC
V gene: TRBV5-1; D gene: NA; J gene: TRBJ2-2; clone size: NA; CDR3 protein: CASSFENTGELFF; CDR3 DNA: TGCGCCAGCAGCTTTGAGAACACCGGGGAGCTGTTTTTT
V gene: TRBV7-9; D gene: TRBD2; J gene: TRBJ2-3; clone size: NA; CDR3 protein: CASSWSGRTTDTQYF; CDR3 DNA: TGTGCCAGCAGCTGGAGCGGGAGGACCACAGATACGCAGTATTTT
V gene: TRBV5-8; D gene: NA; J gene: TRBJ2-2; clone size: few; CDR3 protein: CASSFRQNTGELFF; CDR3 DNA: TGTGCCAGCAGCTTTAGGCAGAACACCGGGGAGCTGTTTTTT
V gene: TRBV3-1/TRBV3-2; D gene: NA; J gene: TRBJ1-3; clone size: NA; CDR3 protein: CASSQRGGSGNTIYF; CDR3 DNA: TGTGCCAGCAGCCAAAGAGGAGGATCTGGAAACACCATATATTTT
V gene: TRBV5-1; D gene: NA; J gene: TRBJ2-3; clone size: NA; CDR3 protein: CASSFRDTDTQYF; CDR3 DNA: TGCGCCAGCAGTTTTAGGGACACAGATACGCAGTATTTT
V gene: TRBV11-2; D gene: TRBD1; J gene: TRBJ1-5; clone size: NA; CDR3 protein: CASSVTTGAGNQPQHF; CDR3 DNA: TGTGCCAGCAGCGTAACGACAGGGGCCGGCAATCAGCCCCAGCATTTT
V gene: TRBV7-9; D gene: TRBD2; J gene: TRBJ2-1; clone size: NA; CDR3 protein: CASSFVPGLALNEQFF; CDR3 DNA: TGTGCCAGCAGCTTCGTCCCGGGACTAGCACTCAATGAGCAGTTCTTC
V gene: TRBV2; D gene: TRBD2; J gene: TRBJ2-5; clone size: NA; CDR3 protein: CASRYTGGETQYF; CDR3 DNA: TGTGCCAGCAGATATACGGGGGGGGAGACCCAGTACTTC
V gene: TRBV20-1; D gene: TRBD2; J gene: TRBJ2-1; clone size: few; CDR3 protein: CSASSPSGRIGEQFF; CDR3 DNA: TGCAGTGCTAGTTCGCCTAGCGGGAGAATAGGTGAGCAGTTCTTC
V gene: TRBV6-4; D gene: TRBD1; J gene: TRBJ2-2; clone size: NA; CDR3 protein: CASSGTGGNTGELFF; CDR3 DNA: TGTGCCAGCAGTGGGACAGGGGGTAACACCGGGGAGCTGTTTTTT
V gene: TRBV7-9; D gene: NA; J gene: TRBJ1-2; clone size: NA; CDR3 protein: CASSLGGSYGYTF; CDR3 DNA: TGTGCCAGCAGCTTAGGGGGGAGCTATGGCTACACCTTC
V gene: TRBV27; D gene: TRBD1; J gene: TRBJ1-1; clone size: NA; CDR3 protein: CASSHRDRGRTEAFF; CDR3 DNA: TGTGCCAGCAGTCACCGGGACAGGGGGCGGACTGAAGCTTTCTTT
V gene: TRBV5-5; D gene: NA; J gene: TRBJ2-7; clone size: NA; CDR3 protein: CASSLGYEQYF; CDR3 DNA: TGTGCCAGCAGCTTGGGCTACGAGCAGTACTTC
V gene: TRBV7-3; D gene: TRBD1; J gene: TRBJ1-2; clone size: NA; CDR3 protein: CASSLMAGGYYGYTF; CDR3 DNA: TGTGCCAGCAGCTTAATGGCAGGGGGATACTATGGCTACACCTTC
V gene: TRBV28; D gene: TRBD1; J gene: TRBJ1-5; clone size: NA; CDR3 protein: CASSLGQGRGQPQHF; CDR3 DNA: TGTGCCAGCAGTTTAGGACAGGGTAGAGGACAGCCCCAGCATTTT
V gene: TRBV9; D gene: TRBD1; J gene: TRBJ2-1; clone size: NA; CDR3 protein: CASSTTGTGDNEQFF; CDR3 DNA: TGTGCCAGCAGCACAACCGGGACAGGGGACAATGAGCAGTTCTTC
V gene: TRBV24-1; D gene: NA; J gene: TRBJ2-3; clone size: NA; CDR3 protein: CATSGSGGADTQYF; CDR3 DNA: TGTGCCACCAGTGGTTCAGGGGGGGCAGATACGCAGTATTTT
V gene: TRBV4-2; D gene: TRBD2; J gene: TRBJ2-1; clone size: NA; CDR3 protein: CASSQTGTSGPYNEQFF; CDR3 DNA: TGTGCCAGCAGCCAAACCGGGACTAGCGGACCCTACAATGAGCAGTTCTTC
V gene: TRBV28; D gene: NA; J gene: TRBJ2-7; clone size: NA; CDR3 protein: CASRTTGRSHEQYF; CDR3 DNA: TGTGCCAGCAGGACGACAGGGAGGAGCCACGAGCAGTACTTC
V gene: TRBV6-2/TRBV6-3; D gene: NA; J gene: TRBJ2-3; clone size: once; CDR3 protein: CASSYALTRGTDTQYF; CDR3 DNA: TGTGCCAGCAGTTACGCACTCACGAGGGGAACAGATACGCAGTATTTT
V gene: TRBV7-8; D gene: TRBD2; J gene: TRBJ2-1; clone size: NA; CDR3 protein: CASSLLSLAGANEQFF; CDR3 DNA: TGTGCCAGCAGCTTACTCTCCCTAGCGGGGGCGAATGAGCAGTTCTTC
V gene: TRBV7-2; D gene: TRBD1; J gene: TRBJ1-3; clone size: NA; CDR3 protein: CASSLAGQFSGNTIYF; CDR3 DNA: TGTGCCAGCAGCTTAGCGGGACAGTTCTCTGGAAACACCATATATTTT
V gene: TRBV19; D gene: NA; J gene: TRBJ2-7; clone size: NA; CDR3 protein: CASSIGNGRGEQYF; CDR3 DNA: TGTGCCAGTAGTATCGGCAACGGGAGAGGAGAGCAGTACTTC
V gene: TRBV5-4; D gene: NA; J gene: TRBJ1-4; clone size: few; CDR3 protein: CASSLEPATNEKLFF; CDR3 DNA: TGTGCCAGCAGCTTGGAACCTGCAACTAATGAAAAACTGTTTTTT
V gene: TRBV7-2; D gene: NA; J gene: TRBJ2-4; clone size: NA; CDR3 protein: CASSLGGSRKNIQYF; CDR3 DNA: TGTGCCAGCAGCTTAGGAGGGAGTCGCAAAAACATTCAGTACTTC
V gene: TRBV7-3; D gene: TRBD2; J gene: TRBJ2-3; clone size: NA; CDR3 protein: CASSSGTSGGTDTQYF; CDR3 DNA: TGTGCCAGCAGCTCCGGGACTAGCGGTGGGACAGATACGCAGTATTTT
V gene: TRBV3-1/TRBV3-2; D gene: NA; J gene: TRBJ2-5; clone size: NA; CDR3 protein: CASSQEGTGQETQYF; CDR3 DNA: TGTGCCAGCAGCCAAGAGGGGACGGGCCAAGAGACCCAGTACTTC
V gene: TRBV4-2; D gene: TRBD2; J gene: TRBJ2-7; clone size: medium-sized; CDR3 protein: CASSQVSGGASEQYF; CDR3 DNA: TGTGCCAGCAGCCAAGTTAGCGGGGGGGCCTCCGAGCAGTACTTC
V gene: TRBV2; D gene: NA; J gene: TRBJ2-1; clone size: once; CDR3 protein: CASSESAGYRSQFF; CDR3 DNA: TGTGCCAGCAGTGAATCGGCCGGTTACCGGTCGCAGTTCTTC
V gene: TRBV18; D gene: NA; J gene: TRBJ2-5; clone size: NA; CDR3 protein: CASSPPGLQETQYF; CDR3 DNA: TGTGCCAGCTCACCACCGGGTCTTCAAGAGACCCAGTACTTC
V gene: TRBV19; D gene: TRBD1; J gene: TRBJ1-5; clone size: NA; CDR3 protein: CASSDRGASNQPQHF; CDR3 DNA: TGTGCCAGTTCCGACAGGGGGGCCAGCAATCAGCCCCAGCATTTT
V gene: TRBV4-2; D gene: TRBD1; J gene: TRBJ1-1; clone size: NA; CDR3 protein: CASSQVATGGMYTEAFF; CDR3 DNA: TGTGCCAGCAGCCAAGTTGCGACAGGGGGCATGTACACTGAAGCTTTCTTT
V gene: TRBV7-2; D gene: TRBD1; J gene: TRBJ1-2; clone size: NA; CDR3 protein: CASSSWTGGNYGYTF; CDR3 DNA: TGTGCCAGCAGCTCCTGGACAGGGGGGAACTATGGCTACACCTTC
V gene: TRBV24-1; D gene: TRBD2; J gene: TRBJ2-1; clone size: NA; CDR3 protein: CATSDNSGGHNEQFF; CDR3 DNA: TGTGCCACCAGTGATAATAGCGGGGGACACAATGAGCAGTTCTTC
V gene: TRBV15; D gene: NA; J gene: TRBJ1-1; clone size: once; CDR3 protein: CATSRVPENTEAFF; CDR3 DNA: TGTGCCACCAGCAGAGTCCCCGAGAACACTGAAGCTTTCTTT
V gene: TRBV29-1; D gene: TRBD1; J gene: TRBJ1-5; clone size: once; CDR3 protein: CSVSGTGVYQPQHF; CDR3 DNA: TGCAGCGTTTCGGGGACAGGGGTTTATCAGCCCCAGCATTTT
V gene: TRBV7-2; D gene: NA; J gene: TRBJ1-1; clone size: NA; CDR3 protein: CASSFQRDTEAFF; CDR3 DNA: TGTGCCAGCAGCTTCCAGCGGGACACTGAAGCTTTCTTT
V gene: TRBV28; D gene: NA; J gene: TRBJ1-4; clone size: once; CDR3 protein: CASSLRDEKLFF; CDR3 DNA: TGTGCCAGCAGTTTGAGGGATGAAAAACTGTTTTTT
V gene: TRBV2; D gene: NA; J gene: TRBJ2-2; clone size: few; CDR3 protein: CASMGGNTGELFF; CDR3 DNA: TGTGCCAGCATGGGCGGGAACACCGGGGAGCTGTTTTTT
V gene: TRBV5-1; D gene: NA; J gene: TRBJ1-2; clone size: NA; CDR3 protein: CASSLQGSDYGYTF; CDR3 DNA: TGCGCCAGCAGCTTGCAGGGTTCGGACTATGGCTACACCTTC
V gene: TRBV27; D gene: TRBD1; J gene: TRBJ1-1; clone size: NA; CDR3 protein: CASSKTGVNTEAFF; CDR3 DNA: TGTGCCAGCAGTAAGACAGGGGTGAACACTGAAGCTTTCTTT
V gene: TRBV6-5; D gene: NA; J gene: TRBJ1-2; clone size: NA; CDR3 protein: CASSYRGWGYTF; CDR3 DNA: TGTGCCAGCAGTTACAGGGGCTGGGGCTACACCTTC
V gene: TRBV11-3; D gene: TRBD2; J gene: TRBJ2-2; clone size: NA; CDR3 protein: CASSLLAGNTGELFF; CDR3 DNA: TGTGCCAGCAGCTTACTAGCGGGGAACACCGGGGAGCTGTTTTTT
V gene: TRBV7-2; D gene: TRBD2; J gene: TRBJ2-5; clone size: NA; CDR3 protein: CASRARLAGGETQYF; CDR3 DNA: TGTGCCAGCAGGGCCCGACTAGCGGGAGGTGAGACCCAGTACTTC